Sequencing of this T cell receptor beta chain was carried out in a study of T cells in Graves' hyperthyroidism and ophthalmopathy. This clonotype has a count of ten or more. RNA transcripts provided the source from which TCR beta CDR3 regions were amplified. When the TCR CDR3 underwent first-round RT-PCR, the HTBI primer set was used. TCRdb re-analysed the multiplex PCR reads in MiXCR, keeping a single row per CDR3 protein. The sample shows about 420,000 distinct CDR3 sequences, roughly an eighth of them seen only once. The V segment lost 3 bases and the J segment 8 bases; nucleotides outside the gene matches: 4. The CDR3 spans 13 residues.

The clonotype comes from a woman aged 18-35 years with Graves' hyperthyroidism. The sequencing sample was made of blood. The rearrangement links TRBV12-3 or TRBV12-4 to TRBJ2-1; 7 nucleotides align to TRBD2. The CDR3 sequence is CASSLGGFDEQFF. Written as DNA, the CDR3 is TGTGCCAGCAGTTTGGGAGGGTTTGATGAGCAGTTCTTC.